This T cell receptor (beta chain) was documented in a study of T cells in Graves' hyperthyroidism and ophthalmopathy. Study-wide points: By a 13 V-J model, ophthalmopathy was set apart from stable hyperthyroidism.

Amplified regions were TCR beta CDR3 sequences from RNA transcripts. First-round RT-PCR with HTBI primers amplified the TCR CDR3 region. From the multiplex PCR reads, TCRdb called clonotypes with MiXCR, one entry per CDR3 protein. This table has a few hundred thousand distinct CDR3 sequences, about 20% appearing once. The trim removed 4 bases at V and 0 bases at J, leaving 2 bases unmatched. CDR1 and CDR2 (germline): WSHSY, SAAADI. The CDR3 contains 15 residues. This clonotype was picked up many times. Its antigen is still unknown. V gene TRBV10-2 combines with J gene TRBJ1-4; 7 bases are a match to TRBD1. This clonotype originated in a woman aged 70-85 years with Graves' ophthalmopathy. Sequencing was performed on blood. The CDR3: CASSGQGSTNEKLFF. For the CDR3, the DNA is TGCGCCAGCAGTGGACAGGGTTCAACTAATGAAAAACTGTTTTTT.